This paragraph reports one T cell receptor (beta chain). This receptor's antigen is unknown. No clone much larger than this one lies a single base away; base qualities are absent. TCRdb lists the instrument as Illumina HiSeq 1500. TCRdb passed the public sequencing reads through fastp at Q25 and MiXCR, retaining productive beta sequences. Duplicate CDR3 protein sequences are folded into a single record with the most common DNA and genes. The sample has 800,000 to 950,000 distinct CDR3 sequences on record, 30% to 35% of them singletons. The ten largest clones take up 12% of the sample. These data originate in a study of T cell repertoires in cytomegalovirus infection (dated 2019 in TCRdb). Looking at the study overall: Peptide stimulations targeted recently identified HLA-C-restricted CMV epitopes, whose presentation resists viral immunomodulation, together with well-studied HLA-B-restricted epitopes. The HLA type of each donor mattered for the analysis, because public TCR beta signatures pointed to carriage of CMV infection along with the matching HLA type.

Taken with the paper, the label for treatment or condition translates to: in vitro stimulation with specific CMV peptide epitopes to enrich CMV-specific T cells. CDR3 length: 12 amino acids, cysteine to phenylalanine. The only DNA kept is the CDR3, 36 bases in frame from the first base. V and J lose 6 bases and 5 bases, and a span of 13 bases separates them. Per the germline V gene, SQVTM is the CDR1 and ANQGSEA is the CDR2. General conclusions and limits of the study: The ex vivo response was dominated by HLA-C-restricted CMV-specific TCR beta clonotypes, and the single most frequent clonotype in two of eight donors was supplied by these HLA-C-restricted clonotypes. Carriers of CMV infection plus the relevant HLA type were discriminated by the cumulative frequency of public TCR beta family members in the study cohort and in an independent approximately 400-donor cohort.

The TCR was taken from a human donor in good health (CMV status not recorded). Some clones in this sample may be carry-over from other donors' samples. The chain is encoded by TRBV29-1 joined to TRBJ2-5; 6 matching bases give a weak D call of TRBD2. This material consisted of cultured CD8+ T cells from PBMCs, taken from culture after CMV antigen stimulation. CDR3 loop: CSVDWGVETQYF. In nucleotide form, the sequence is TGCAGCGTCGATTGGGGGGTGGAGACCCAGTACTTC.